The 23 T cell receptor beta chains below all came from one sample that was sequenced in a study of blood T cell repertoires in COVID-19. Sequenced by immunoSEQ multiplex PCR; TCRdb stores in-frame clones only, minus some. The sample contains tens of thousands of clones, 84% of which appear only once. Sequencing was performed on peripheral blood. The receptor source for this set is a middle-aged man with acute or convalescent COVID-19.

This rearrangement joins TRBV14 to TRBJ1-3, with 9 nucleotides matching TRBD1. The CDR3 spans 16 residues. Germline V gene sequence: CDR1 SGHDN, CDR2 FVKESK. The V and J ends lost 3 bases and 4 bases, in that order; junction bases with no gene match: 7. The CDR3 DNA sequence: TGTGCCAGCAGCCAGAGGACAGGGGCAACAGGAAACACCATATATTTT. This sequence encodes CASSQRTGATGNTIYF.

The rearrangement uses TRBV11-2 and TRBJ2-1; 8 bases align to TRBD2. Unmatched junction bases numbered 5, after V lost 4 bases and J lost 6 bases. Per germline, CDR1 SGHAT and CDR2 FQNNGV. This CDR3 spans 14 amino acids. In nucleotides, the CDR3 is TGTGCCAGCAGCTGGGGACTAGACTCCAATGAGCAGTTCTTC. This codes for CASSWGLDSNEQFF.

This sequence joins TRBV7-2 and TRBJ2-5; D gene unclear. V lost 1 base and J 0 bases, leaving 3 bases between the germline ends. The germline gives CDR1 SGHTA, CDR2 FQGNSA. This CDR3 region has 13 residues. The CDR3 sequence: CASSLDNQETQYF. CDR3 nucleotides: TGTGCCAGCAGCTTAGACAACCAAGAGACCCAGTACTTC.

The J gene is TRBJ1-4, the V gene TRBV19; 8 bases fit TRBD1. Trimming cost V 3 bases and J 2 bases; bases outside gene matches: 2. This CDR3 contains 15 residues. The germline gives CDR1 LNHDA, CDR2 SQIVND (reference sequence). This CDR3 is CASSINRGTNEKLFF. The CDR3, as DNA: TGTGCCAGTAGTATTAACAGGGGGACTAATGAAAAACTGTTTTTT. The full variable domain, in which reference TRBV19 and TRBJ1-4 provide the parts outside the CDR3, is DGGITQSPKYLFRKEGQNVTLSCEQNLNHDAMYWYRQDPGQGLRLIYYSQIVNDFQKGDIAEGYSVSREKKESFPLTVTSAQKNPTAFYLCASSINRGTNEKLFFGSGTQLSVL.

This clone was recorded once. The rearrangement uses TRBV13 and TRBJ2-5; tentative D call: TRBD2 (5 bases). The germline CDR1 and CDR2 sequences are PRHDT and FYEKMQ (reference sequence). This CDR3 contains 15 residues. V lost 1 base, J lost 4 bases, and 13 bases lay in between. CDR3 sequence reads: CASSLVGGFGETQYF. CDR3 nucleotides: TGTGCCAGCAGCTTAGTTGGAGGATTCGGAGAGACCCAGTACTTC.

V usage is TRBV30 and J usage is TRBJ2-7, with 8 nucleotides matching TRBD1. Trimming cost V 2 bases and J 6 bases; bases outside gene matches: 6. The CDR3 has 13 amino acids. Germline CDR1 reads GTSNPN; CDR2 reads SVGIG (reference sequence). CDR3 sequence: CAWSLTGVVEQYF. Written as DNA, the CDR3 is TGTGCCTGGAGTTTGACAGGGGTGGTCGAGCAGTACTTC. The full variable domain, with the rest looked up from reference TRBV30 and TRBJ2-7, is SQTIHQWPATLVQPVGSPLSLECTVEGTSNPNLYWYRQAAGRGLQLLFYSVGIGQISSEVPQNLSASRPQDRQFILSSKKLLLSDSGFYLCAWSLTGVVEQYFGPGTRLTVT.

The chain joins TRBV27 to TRBJ2-3, with TRBD2 matching 8 bases. This CDR3 spans 15 amino acids. J gave up 4 bases and V 6 bases, and 9 bases lay outside the gene matches. Germline lookup yields CDR1 MNHEY and CDR2 SMNVEV (reference sequence). This chain's CDR3 is CASSLWRGAADTQYF. As DNA, the CDR3 is TGTGCCAGCAGCCTCTGGCGGGGGGCTGCAGATACGCAGTATTTT.

This chain joins TRBV12-5 and TRBJ1-1, with 9 bases lining up with TRBD1. Germline V gives CDR1 LGHNT, CDR2 FRNRAP. This CDR3 has 16 residues. V shed 0 bases and J 1 base; nucleotides not matched to a gene: 3. The DNA of the CDR3 is TGTGCTAGTGGTTTGGTACCGGGACAGGGGAACACTGAAGCTTTCTTT. The encoded protein is CASGLVPGQGNTEAFF.

This chain uses TRBV19 with TRBJ2-7, with 8 bases lining up with TRBD2. The CDR3 is made up of 15 amino acids. Germline V gives CDR1 LNHDA, CDR2 SQIVND (reference sequence). V gave up 5 bases and J gave up 0 bases; unmatched junction bases: 6. The CDR3 region is CASSPAGESSYEQYF. DNA of the CDR3: TGTGCCAGTAGTCCAGCGGGAGAGAGCTCCTACGAGCAGTACTTC.

This CDR3 reads CASSPPRTGELFF. The CDR3 nucleotides read TGCGCCAGCAGCCCCCCCAGGACCGGGGAGCTGTTTTTT. The chain joins TRBV4-1 to TRBJ2-2; D gene ambiguous. V gave up 4 bases and J gave up 5 bases, with 8 bases separating them. Germline V gene sequence: CDR1 MGHRA, CDR2 YSYEKL. This CDR3 has 13 amino acids.

This sequence joins TRBV15 and TRBJ2-5, with D maybe TRBD1 (6 bases). CDR1 is LNHNV and CDR2 is YYDKDF in the germline V gene (reference sequence). This CDR3 has 15 amino acids. Trimming stripped 0 bases from V and 2 bases from J, with 10 bases between. The CDR3 spells CATSRDPGAQETQYF. The CDR3 region has the DNA TGTGCCACCAGCAGAGATCCAGGGGCGCAAGAGACCCAGTACTTC.

V gene TRBV27 combines with J gene TRBJ1-1; D unresolved. The CDR3 totals 13 residues. V lost 4 bases and J lost 1, with 7 bases in between. The germline V gene has CDR1 MNHEY and CDR2 SMNVEV (reference sequence). In nucleotides, the CDR3 is TGTGCCAGCAGTTGGGCGTCGAACACTGAAGCTTTCTTT. This gives the protein CASSWASNTEAFF.

V gene TRBV27 combines with J gene TRBJ2-7, with D tentatively TRBD1 (6 bases). Germline V gene data show CDR1 as MNHEY and CDR2 as SMNVEV (reference sequence). The CDR3 contains 14 residues. The V and J ends lost 3 bases and 7 bases respectively, with 16 bases between them. For the CDR3, the DNA is TGTGCCAGCAGTTTCAGTACAGGGTCCAGAGAGCAGTACTTC. It is translated as CASSFSTGSREQYF.

This clone came up once. The chain couples TRBV5-1 to TRBJ1-4, with TRBD1 matching 7 bases. V lost 4 bases to trimming and J lost 0 bases; unmatched junction nucleotides: 6. The length of the CDR3 is 16 residues. CDR1 and CDR2 from the germline V gene are SGHRS and YFSETQ. Here the CDR3 DNA reads TGCGCCAGCAGCCCAGGGACAGCATCAACTAATGAAAAACTGTTTTTT. Residues: CASSPGTASTNEKLFF.

The chain combines TRBV5-1 with TRBJ1-6; D is unclear. The germline V and J ends were trimmed by 0 bases and 8 bases, with 9 bases remaining between them. The CDR3 sequence is 14 residues long. In germline, CDR1 is SGHRS, CDR2 YFSETQ. CDR3 in amino acids: CASSLGWRDSPLHF. The CDR3 region has the DNA TGCGCCAGCAGCTTGGGGTGGAGGGATTCACCCCTCCACTTT.

The gene calls are TRBV28 and TRBJ1-5, with TRBD1 matching 7 bases. After removal of 3 bases from V and 1 base from J, the junction contained 3 bases not matched to a gene. CDR1 and CDR2 from the germline V gene are MDHEN and SYDVKM. The CDR3 extends over 15 amino acids. CDR3 coding DNA: TGTGCCAGCAGTTTCCCGGACAGGAGCAATCAGCCCCAGCATTTT. Translated, it gives CASSFPDRSNQPQHF.

The V and J genes are TRBV7-3 and TRBJ2-1; 7 positions match TRBD1. The trim removed 2 bases at V and 5 bases at J, leaving 3 bases unmatched. This CDR3 comprises 14 residues. Germline V gene lookup returns CDR1 SGHTA and CDR2 FQGTGA. Here the CDR3 reads CASSLEGQHNEQFF. In DNA, the CDR3 is TGTGCCAGCAGCTTAGAGGGACAGCACAATGAGCAGTTCTTC. The variable domain in full, completed from reference TRBV7-3 and TRBJ2-1, reads GAGVSQTPSNKVTEKGKYVELRCDPISGHTALYWYRQSLGQGPEFLIYFQGTGAADDSGLPNDRFFAVRPEGSVSTLKIQRTERGDSAVYLCASSLEGQHNEQFFGPGTRLTVL.

The J gene is TRBJ1-2, the V gene TRBV5-5; the match to TRBD1 covers 7 bases. Trimming removed 3 bases from V and 7 bases from J; junction bases left unmatched: 6. CDR1 SGHKS and CDR2 YYEKEE come from the germline V gene (reference sequence). This CDR3 comprises 13 residues. The CDR3 here is CASSSYRGSGYTF. The CDR3 DNA is TGTGCCAGCAGCTCTTACAGGGGAAGTGGCTACACCTTC. Full variable domain (outside the CDR3, taken from reference TRBV5-5 and TRBJ1-2): DAGVTQSPTHLIKTRGQQVTLRCSPISGHKSVSWYQQVLGQGPQFIFQYYEKEERGRGNFPDRFSARQFPNYSSELNVNALLLGDSALYLCASSSYRGSGYTFGSGTRLTVV.

This chain links TRBV6-5 with TRBJ1-3; D remains unclear. Germline values: CDR1 MNHEY, CDR2 SVGAGI. V was shortened by 0 bases and J by 2 bases, with 11 bases between the two germline ends. The CDR3 extends over 16 amino acids. CDR3 bases: TGTGCCAGCAGTTACTCGGCGGCAGTAACTGGAAACACCATATATTTT. This translates into CASSYSAAVTGNTIYF.

J is TRBJ1-2 and V is TRBV30; D not certain. Deletions cut 4 bases from V and 4 bases from J, with 13 bases between. Per germline, CDR1 GTSNPN and CDR2 SVGIG (reference sequence). This CDR3 contains 13 residues. As DNA, the CDR3 is TGTGCCTGGATTAGGAGGCGGAGCTATGGCTACACCTTC. This gives the protein CAWIRRRSYGYTF.

CDR3 loop: CASSLRGTSGPSSYEQYF. The DNA of the CDR3 is TGTGCCAGCAGTTTACGGGGGACTAGCGGTCCGAGCTCCTACGAGCAGTACTTC. This sequence joins TRBV27 and TRBJ2-7; 11 bases fit TRBD2. CDR3 length equals 18 residues. V shed 2 bases, J shed 0 bases, and the junction held 9 bases outside the gene matches. CDR1 and CDR2 from the germline V gene are MNHEY and SMNVEV (reference sequence).

V gene TRBV11-3 combines with J gene TRBJ2-7, with D possibly TRBD1 on 7 matching bases. Trimming shortened V by 2 bases and J by 3 bases, and 11 bases separated the two germline ends. From germline, CDR1 is SGHNT and CDR2 YENEEA. The CDR3 runs 14 residues. CDR3 nucleotides: TGTGCCAGCAGCTTAAACAGGGGAGGCTACGAGCAGTACTTC. This gives the protein CASSLNRGGYEQYF.

This clone appeared a few times. This chain links TRBV2 with TRBJ1-6; 7 nucleotides match TRBD1. The V segment lost 6 bases and the J segment 7 bases; nucleotides outside the gene matches: 9. Germline V gives CDR1 SNHLY, CDR2 FYNNEI. The CDR3 is 15 amino acids. In DNA, the CDR3 is TGTGCCAGCAGGGCCCGGGACAGTACGAATTCACCCCTCCACTTT. Translating it yields CASRARDSTNSPLHF.